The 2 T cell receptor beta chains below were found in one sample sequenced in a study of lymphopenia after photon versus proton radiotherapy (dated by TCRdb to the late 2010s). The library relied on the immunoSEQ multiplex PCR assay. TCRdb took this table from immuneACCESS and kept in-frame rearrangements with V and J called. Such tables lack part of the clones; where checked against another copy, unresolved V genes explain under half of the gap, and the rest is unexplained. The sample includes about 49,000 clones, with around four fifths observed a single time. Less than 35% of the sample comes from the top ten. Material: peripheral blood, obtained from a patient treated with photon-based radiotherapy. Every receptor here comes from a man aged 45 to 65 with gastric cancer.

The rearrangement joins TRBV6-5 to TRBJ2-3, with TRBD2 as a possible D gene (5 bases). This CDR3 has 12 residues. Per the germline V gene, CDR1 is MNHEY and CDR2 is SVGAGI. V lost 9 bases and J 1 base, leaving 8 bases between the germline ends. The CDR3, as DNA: TGTGCCAGTGGACTCCGCACAGATACGCAGTATTTT. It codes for CASGLRTDTQYF.

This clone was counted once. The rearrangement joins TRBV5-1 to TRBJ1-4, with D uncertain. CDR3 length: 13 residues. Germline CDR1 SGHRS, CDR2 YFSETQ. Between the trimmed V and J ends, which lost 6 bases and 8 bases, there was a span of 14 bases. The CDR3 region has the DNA TGCGCCAGCACAGACACCATGGGGGAAAAACTGTTTTTT. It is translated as CASTDTMGEKLFF. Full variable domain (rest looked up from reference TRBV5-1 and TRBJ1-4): KAGVTQTPRYLIKTRGQQVTLSCSPISGHRSVSWYQQTPGQGLQFLFEYFSETQRNKGNFPGRFSGRQFSNSRSEMNVSTLELGDSALYLCASTDTMGEKLFFGSGTQLSVL.